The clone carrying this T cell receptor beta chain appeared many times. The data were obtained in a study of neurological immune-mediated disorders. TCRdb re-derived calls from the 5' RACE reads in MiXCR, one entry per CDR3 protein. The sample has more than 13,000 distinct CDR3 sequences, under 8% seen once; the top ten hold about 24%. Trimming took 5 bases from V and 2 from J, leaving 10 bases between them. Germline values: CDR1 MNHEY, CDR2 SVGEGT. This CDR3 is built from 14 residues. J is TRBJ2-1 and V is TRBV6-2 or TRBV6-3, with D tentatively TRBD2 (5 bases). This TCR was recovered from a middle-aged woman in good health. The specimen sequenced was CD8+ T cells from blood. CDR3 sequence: CASSPRGPYNEQFF. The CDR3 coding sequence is TGTGCCAGCAGTCCACGGGGTCCCTACAATGAGCAGTTCTTC.